Here is one T cell receptor (beta chain) with its context. Antigen: not known. The CDR3 totals 12 residues. V lost 10 bases, J lost 2 bases, and 11 bases lay in between. Germline V gives CDR1 LNHDA, CDR2 SQIVND (reference sequence). PCR involved 60 Vbeta and 13 Jbeta primers. Libraries were prepared by immunoSEQ multiplex PCR; TCRdb keeps only in-frame clonotypes and omits some of them. The table shows about 140,000 clones, with about four fifths occurring only once. These data originate in a study of cytomegalovirus exposure and HLA in healthy donors. Regarding the study as a whole: In an earlier analysis, productive rearrangement rates for most beta V segments clustered near 87% or 30%. Using the classifier, cytomegalovirus status was reportedly diagnosed with high specificity and sensitivity. When presence/absence was analysed, sequencing depth was taken to be roughly uniform across donors. Another analysis was done later, and it associated approximately 15,000 TCR beta sequences with HLA alleles at 0.05 false discovery rate.

The material sequenced was PBMCs. The rearrangement joins TRBV19 to TRBJ1-2; D is possibly TRBD1 (5 bases). This receptor was obtained from a male donor in good health and CMV-seropositive. The DNA of the CDR3 is TGTGCCATTAAGGAGGGGAACTATGGCTACACCTTC. Translation: CAIKEGNYGYTF.